This T cell receptor (beta chain) was documented in a study of blood T cell repertoires in COVID-19. Across the study: In each case, the material was cDNA or gDNA derived from T cells, B-cell-depleted T cells, or PBMCs.

Some clones are missing from TCRdb's copy, which holds only in-frame ones; the method was immunoSEQ multiplex PCR. The sample holds roughly 120,000 clones; 80% to 90% are singletons and the top ten take about 4.8%. The receptor's source is a woman aged 50 to 60 with acute or convalescent COVID-19. Sequenced input: peripheral blood.

The CDR3 DNA is TGTGCCAGTAGACCGCTGGCAGGCCTTGGTACTAACTATGGCTACACCTTC. Protein sequence: CASRPLAGLGTNYGYTF. This chain joins TRBV19 and TRBJ1-2, with no clear D. The germline V and J ends were trimmed by 6 bases and 0 bases, with 20 bases remaining between them. The CDR3 consists of 17 residues. From germline, CDR1 is LNHDA and CDR2 SQIVND (reference sequence).